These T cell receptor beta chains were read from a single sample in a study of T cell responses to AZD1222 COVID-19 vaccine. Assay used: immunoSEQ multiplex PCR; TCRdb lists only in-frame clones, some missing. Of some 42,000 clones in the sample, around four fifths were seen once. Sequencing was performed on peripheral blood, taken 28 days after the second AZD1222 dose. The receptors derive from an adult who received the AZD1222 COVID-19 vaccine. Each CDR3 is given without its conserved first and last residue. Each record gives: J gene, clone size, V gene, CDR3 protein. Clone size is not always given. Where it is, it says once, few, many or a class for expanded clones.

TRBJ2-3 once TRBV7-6 ASSSYTDTQY
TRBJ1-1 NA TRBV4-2 ASSANRGQGEAF
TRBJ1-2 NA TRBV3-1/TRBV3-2 ASTVAGGNGYT
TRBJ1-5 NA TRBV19 ASSPGPGRNQPQH
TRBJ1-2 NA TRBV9 ASSAGQGDRGYT
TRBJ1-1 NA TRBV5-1 ASSLGTANTEAF
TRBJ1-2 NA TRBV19 ASSITLSYGYT
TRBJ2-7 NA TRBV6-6 ASRELAAPYEQY
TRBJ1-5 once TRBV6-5 ASSSWDNQPQH
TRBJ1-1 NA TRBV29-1 SGGMANTEAF
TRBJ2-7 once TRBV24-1 ATQDRAPRGEQY
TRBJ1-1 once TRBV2 AMGGNTEAF
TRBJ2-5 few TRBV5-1 ASSTEIQETQY
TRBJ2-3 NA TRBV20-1 SASPSGGKADTQY
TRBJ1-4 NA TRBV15 ATSKHSATNEKLF
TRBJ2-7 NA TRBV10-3 AIRGQPYEQY
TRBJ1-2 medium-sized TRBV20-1 SASKGHGYT
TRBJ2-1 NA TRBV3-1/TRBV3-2 ASSQGRLAINEQF
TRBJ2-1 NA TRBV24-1 ATSDRQASSYNEQF
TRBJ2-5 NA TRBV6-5 ASRPTGGEGQTQY
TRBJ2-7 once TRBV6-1 ASSERGEGKQY
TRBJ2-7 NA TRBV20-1 SASGRRGARGYEQY
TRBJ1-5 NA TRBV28 ASRPAGVYSNQPQH